The next 8 T cell receptor beta chains were all read from a single sample in a study of patients and donors after allogeneic stem cell transplantation. TCRdb used MiXCR to reprocess the RT-PCR reads, holding one entry per CDR3 protein. The table records about 960,000 distinct CDR3 sequences, more than 15% of them present only once. Source material: blood, either unsorted or a sorted T cell fraction (not recorded which). These receptors all stem from a human donor who was either an allogeneic HSCT recipient or a stem cell or donor lymphocyte infusion donor (not recorded which). It is not recorded whose cells these are; they may come from a transplant donor.

The chain carries TRBV4-1 and TRBJ2-7; D could derive from TRBD1 or TRBD2 (6 bases each). The germline gives CDR1 MGHRA, CDR2 YSYEKL. V lost 4 bases and J 6 bases, leaving 16 bases between the germline ends. CDR3 length: 14 residues. The chain's CDR3 is CASSPLLGGLEQYF. The CDR3 DNA sequence: TGCGCCAGCAGCCCTCTACTAGGGGGGCTCGAGCAGTACTTC.

The rearrangement links TRBV9 to TRBJ2-7; maybe TRBD1 (6 bases). Germline CDR1 SGDLS, CDR2 YYNGEE. The CDR3 extends over 15 amino acids. The V end was cut by 1 base, the J end by 5 bases, with 16 bases between. Here the CDR3 reads CASSVPYRVAHEQYF. The CDR3 DNA follows: TGTGCCAGCAGCGTACCGTACAGGGTTGCCCACGAGCAGTACTTC.

This clonotype has only a few counts. The gene calls are TRBV5-4 and TRBJ1-1; TRBD1 matches at 7 bases. Per the germline V gene, CDR1 is SGHNT and CDR2 is YYREEE (reference sequence). The CDR3 sequence is 15 residues long. J was trimmed by 1 base and V by 6 bases; bases with no gene match: 9. The CDR3 DNA reads as TGTGCCAGCACCAACACAGGGGTCGGGAACACTGAAGCTTTCTTT. Amino acid sequence: CASTNTGVGNTEAFF.

The chain combines TRBV29-1 with TRBJ2-7; D may be TRBD2 (6 bases). Germline V gene sequence: CDR1 SQVTM, CDR2 ANQGSEA. The CDR3 is 13 amino acids. Trimming shortened V by 6 bases and J by 4 bases, and 16 bases separated the two germline ends. The CDR3 loop is CSVLAEPIYEQYF. CDR3 sequence (DNA): TGCAGCGTGTTAGCGGAGCCTATTTACGAGCAGTACTTC.

The chain is built from TRBV5-1 and TRBJ2-1; the match to TRBD1 covers 8 bases. This CDR3 spans 16 amino acids. V shed 3 bases and J 1 base; nucleotides not matched to a gene: 6. The germline V gene has CDR1 SGHRS and CDR2 YFSETQ. CDR3 loop: CASSSDGTGSYNEQFF. The CDR3 coding sequence is TGCGCCAGCAGCTCTGACGGGACAGGATCCTACAATGAGCAGTTCTTC.

This clonotype was found a few times. The chain has TRBV20-1 and TRBJ2-3; 7 positions agree with TRBD1. This CDR3 is 11 amino acids long. Looked up from germline, CDR1 is DFQATT and CDR2 is SNEGSKA (reference sequence). CDR3 in amino acids: CGQGVGDTQYF. The CDR3 DNA is TGCGGCCAGGGGGTTGGAGATACGCAGTATTTT.

This clonotype was detected only a few times. This chain links TRBV20-1 with TRBJ2-3; TRBD2 matches at 8 bases. The CDR3 runs 15 residues. Germline trimming cut 3 bases from V and 6 bases from J; bases unmatched to any gene: 11. The germline gives CDR1 DFQATT, CDR2 SNEGSKA (reference sequence). CDR3: CSASKLAGTPDTQYF. The CDR3 bases are TGCAGTGCTAGTAAGCTAGCGGGCACCCCCGATACGCAGTATTTT.

CDR3 protein: CASSGSRKVSRDEQFF. As DNA, the CDR3 is TGTGCCAGCAGCGGATCCCGTAAGGTCTCTCGCGATGAGCAGTTCTTC. This sequence joins TRBV11-3 and TRBJ2-1, with D hard to call. Trimming took 5 bases from V and 8 from J, leaving 22 bases between them. Germline lookup yields CDR1 SGHNT and CDR2 YENEEA. CDR3 size: 16 residues.